This entry lists 18 T cell receptor beta chains sequenced from one sample in a study of cytomegalovirus exposure and HLA in healthy donors. It was with 60 Vbeta and 13 Jbeta primers that the PCR ran. Profiling relied on immunoSEQ multiplex PCR, and the TCRdb table lists in-frame clones only, not all of them. The sample includes about 190,000 clones, roughly 73% of them seen just once. The sample comprised PBMCs. Receptors were obtained from a woman in her twenties or thirties in good health and CMV-seropositive.

This clone was detected only a few times. The chain has TRBV7-2 and TRBJ1-1; TRBD1 aligns across 9 bases. The ends lost 5 bases at V and 11 bases at J; junction bases unmatched: 15. CDR1 is SGHTA and CDR2 is FQGNSA in the germline V gene. The CDR3 is made up of 15 amino acids. CDR3 nucleotides: TGTGCCAGCAGCCCTTACCCGGGACAGGGAGTTGCGGCTTTCTTT. Its translation is CASSPYPGQGVAAFF.

The V gene is TRBV18, the J gene TRBJ2-3; 11 positions agree with TRBD1. The CDR3 spans 20 residues. V lost 3 bases, J lost 0 bases, and 14 bases stayed unmatched. Per germline, CDR1 KGHSH and CDR2 LQKENI. CDR3 sequence (DNA): TGTGCCAGCTCACCCCGACGAGGACAGGGGGCCAGACAAAGCACAGATACGCAGTATTTT. Its translation: CASSPRRGQGARQSTDTQYF.

The chain employs TRBV9 and TRBJ2-7; D perhaps matches TRBD1 (5 bases). The V and J ends lost 0 bases and 1 base respectively, with 8 bases between them. The V gene's germline CDR1 is SGDLS and CDR2 YYNGEE. The CDR3 runs 14 residues. CDR3 in DNA: TGTGCCAGCAGCGTAGGTAGGGGTTCCTACGAGCAGTACTTC. It yields the protein CASSVGRGSYEQYF.

This clone was seen a few times. This chain joins TRBV13 and TRBJ1-1; tentatively, D is TRBD1 (5 bases). The V end lost 5 bases, the J end lost 6 bases, and 19 bases lay between the germline ends. This CDR3 is built from 15 residues. Looked up from germline, CDR1 is PRHDT and CDR2 is FYEKMQ (reference sequence). The CDR3 is CASSPEATGRAEAFF. CDR3 DNA sequence: TGTGCCAGCAGCCCCGAGGCTACCGGCAGGGCTGAAGCTTTCTTT.

V gene TRBV29-1 combines with J gene TRBJ2-1; 7 bases are a match to TRBD2. CDR1 is SQVTM and CDR2 is ANQGSEA in the germline V gene. The CDR3 is 15 residues long. V trimming: 4 bases; J trimming: 4 bases; junction bases outside the gene matches: 10. The CDR3 here is CSVGGTTQTYNEQFF. The DNA of the CDR3 is TGCAGCGTTGGAGGGACTACTCAGACTTACAATGAGCAGTTCTTC.

This chain joins TRBV5-6 and TRBJ2-7; 7 bases match TRBD1. The CDR3 consists of 12 residues. With V trimmed by 5 bases and J by 6 bases, 5 bases remained unmatched. Looked up from germline, CDR1 is SGHDT and CDR2 is YYEEEE. The CDR3 loop reads CASSSGTVEQYF. The DNA for the CDR3 is TGTGCCAGCAGTTCCGGGACAGTCGAGCAGTACTTC.

The chain employs TRBV5-5 and TRBJ2-1; D not certain. Trimming shortened V by 0 bases and J by 0 bases, and 7 bases separated the two germline ends. The CDR3 loop spans 15 amino acids. Germline loops: CDR1 SGHKS, CDR2 YYEKEE (reference sequence). DNA of the CDR3: TGTGCCAGCAGCTTGGCGGTTAGCTCCTACAATGAGCAGTTCTTC. It yields the protein CASSLAVSSYNEQFF.

This chain joins TRBV6-5 and TRBJ1-2; 8 bases fit TRBD1. CDR1 and CDR2 (germline): MNHEY, SVGAGI. This CDR3 is built from 12 residues. Trimming took 6 bases from V and 6 from J; bases not matched to a gene: 3. The DNA of the CDR3 is TGTGCCAGCAGCAGGACAGGGAATGGCTACACCTTC. It translates to CASSRTGNGYTF.

The genes are TRBV7-7 and TRBJ2-1; 7 positions match TRBD2. The CDR3 contains 13 residues. Germline V CDR1 and CDR2: SSHAT, FNYEAQ (reference sequence). V trimming: 5 bases; J trimming: 6 bases; junction bases outside the gene matches: 4. The CDR3 nucleotides are TGTGCCAGCAGCCCGTCGGGGGGCAATGAGCAGTTCTTC. The encoded protein is CASSPSGGNEQFF. Combining the CDR3 with reference TRBV7-7 and TRBJ2-1 gives the whole variable domain GAGVSQSPRYKVTKRGQDVTLRCDPISSHATLYWYQQALGQGPEFLTYFNYEAQPDKSGLPSDRFSAERPEGSISTLTIQRTEQRDSAMYRCASSPSGGNEQFFGPGTRLTVL.

CDR3 protein: CASSRPDRDTGELFF. In DNA, the CDR3 is TGTGCCAGCAGCCGGCCGGACAGGGATACCGGGGAGCTGTTTTTT. This chain connects TRBV28 to TRBJ2-2; 8 nucleotides align to TRBD1. The CDR3 sequence is 15 residues long. V dropped 6 bases and J dropped 5; count of bases not matched to a gene: 8. The germline gives CDR1 MDHEN, CDR2 SYDVKM.

The chain employs TRBV5-6 and TRBJ2-3; D gene ambiguous. Germline CDR1 reads SGHDT; CDR2 reads YYEEEE. With 4 bases removed from V and 6 bases from J, the gap between germline ends came to 15 bases. The CDR3 has 14 amino acids. For the CDR3, the DNA is TGTGCCAGCAGCGCGTACCGAACTCCGGATACGCAGTATTTT. Its protein is CASSAYRTPDTQYF.

This clone showed up just once. Its ends do not fully match the called genes, so a read error is possible. The chain uses TRBV7-2 and TRBJ2-3; the match to TRBD2 covers 12 bases. Looked up from germline, CDR1 is SGHTA and CDR2 is FQGNSA. There are 16 residues in the CDR3. The CDR3 nucleotides read TGTGCCAGCGGCTTAGGGACTAGCGGGCGCACAGATACGCAGTATTTT. Translating it yields CASGLGTSGRTDTQYF. The complete variable domain, with remaining parts taken from reference TRBV7-2 and TRBJ2-3, reads GAGVSQSPSNKVTEKGKDVELRCDPISGHTALYWYRQSLGQGLEFLIYFQGNSAPDKSGLPSDRFSAERTGGSVSTLTIQRTQQEDSAVYLCASGLGTSGRTDTQYFGPGTRLTVL.

The chain joins TRBV4-3 to TRBJ2-7, with 13 bases lining up with TRBD2. This CDR3 is 14 amino acids long. CDR1 is LGHNA, CDR2 YSLEER, per germline. J gave up 5 bases and V 5 bases, and 3 bases lay outside the gene matches. CDR3 protein: CASSRTSGGDEQYF. The CDR3 DNA sequence: TGCGCCAGCAGCAGGACTAGCGGGGGTGACGAGCAGTACTTC.

J is TRBJ2-7 and V is TRBV9, with D possibly TRBD2 on 5 matching bases. The V end was cut by 4 bases, the J end by 2 bases, with 16 bases between. This CDR3 region has 15 residues. Germline values: CDR1 SGDLS, CDR2 YYNGEE. CDR3 sequence reads: CASSSHWELTYEQYF. The DNA for the CDR3 is TGTGCCAGCAGCTCCCATTGGGAGCTGACCTACGAGCAGTACTTC.

This clone has only one observation. The chain is built from TRBV5-5 and TRBJ1-2; D is unclear. V shed 0 bases and J shed 8 bases, with 14 bases lying between them. CDR3 length: 14 amino acids. From germline, CDR1 is SGHKS and CDR2 YYEKEE (reference sequence). The CDR3 protein is CASSLEAGVRGYTF. As DNA, the CDR3 is TGTGCCAGCAGCTTGGAGGCCGGGGTAAGGGGCTACACCTTC. Combining the CDR3 with reference TRBV5-5 and TRBJ1-2 gives the whole variable domain DAGVTQSPTHLIKTRGQQVTLRCSPISGHKSVSWYQQVLGQGPQFIFQYYEKEERGRGNFPDRFSARQFPNYSSELNVNALLLGDSALYLCASSLEAGVRGYTFGSGTRLTVV.

The chain combines TRBV5-1 with TRBJ1-1; no definite D call. In germline, CDR1 is SGHRS, CDR2 YFSETQ. The CDR3 is 16 residues long. Trimming left V 3 bases short and J 0 bases short, with 15 bases between. CDR3 protein: CASSSGKGSMNTEAFF. CDR3 DNA sequence: TGCGCCAGCAGCTCGGGAAAGGGATCAATGAACACTGAAGCTTTCTTT. Full variable domain (outside the CDR3, taken from reference TRBV5-1 and TRBJ1-1): KAGVTQTPRYLIKTRGQQVTLSCSPISGHRSVSWYQQTPGQGLQFLFEYFSETQRNKGNFPGRFSGRQFSNSRSEMNVSTLELGDSALYLCASSSGKGSMNTEAFFGQGTRLTVV.

The CDR3 region has the DNA TGTGCCAGCAGTGAGATAGGGACAGACCAAGCAACTAATGAAAAACTGTTTTTT. Its translation: CASSEIGTDQATNEKLFF. V gene TRBV6-1 combines with J gene TRBJ1-4; 7 bases line up with TRBD1. The CDR3 spans 18 residues. Unmatched junction bases numbered 10, after V lost 3 bases and J lost 0 bases. The germline gives CDR1 MNHNS, CDR2 SASEGT.

The chain links TRBV4-1 to TRBJ2-5; a weak D match, TRBD1 (6 bases). CDR3 length: 14 amino acids. V dropped 4 bases and J dropped 8 bases, with 17 bases sitting between them. The germline CDR1 and CDR2 sequences are MGHRA and YSYEKL. The CDR3 protein is CASSPGHGRGTQYF. DNA of the CDR3: TGCGCCAGCAGCCCGGGACACGGTCGGGGCACCCAGTACTTC.